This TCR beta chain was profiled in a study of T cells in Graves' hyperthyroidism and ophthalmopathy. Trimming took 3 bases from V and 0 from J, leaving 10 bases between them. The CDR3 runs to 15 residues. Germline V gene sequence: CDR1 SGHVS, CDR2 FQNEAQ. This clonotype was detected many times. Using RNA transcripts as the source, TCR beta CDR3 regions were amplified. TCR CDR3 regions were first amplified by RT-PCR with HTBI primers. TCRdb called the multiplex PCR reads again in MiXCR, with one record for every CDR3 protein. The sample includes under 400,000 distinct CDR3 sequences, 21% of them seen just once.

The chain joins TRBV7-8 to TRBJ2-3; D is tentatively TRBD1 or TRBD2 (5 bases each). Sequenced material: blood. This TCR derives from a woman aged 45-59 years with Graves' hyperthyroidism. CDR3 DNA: TGTGCCAGCAGCTTTGGGGGATTTAGCACAGATACGCAGTATTTT. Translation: CASSFGGFSTDTQYF.